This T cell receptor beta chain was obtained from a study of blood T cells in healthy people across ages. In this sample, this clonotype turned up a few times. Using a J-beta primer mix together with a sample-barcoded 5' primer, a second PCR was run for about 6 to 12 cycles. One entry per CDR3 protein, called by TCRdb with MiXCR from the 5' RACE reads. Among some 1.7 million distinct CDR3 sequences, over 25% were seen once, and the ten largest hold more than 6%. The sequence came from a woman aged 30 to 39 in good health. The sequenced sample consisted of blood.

Here the CDR3 DNA reads TGCAGTGCTAGAGTAGGGGAGTACAATGAGCAGTTCTTC. Translated, it gives CSARVGEYNEQFF. The V gene is TRBV20-1, the J gene TRBJ2-1; D tentatively reads TRBD1 or TRBD2 (5 bases each). Germline CDR1 DFQATT, CDR2 SNEGSKA (reference sequence). Trimming took 1 base from V and 4 from J, leaving 8 bases between them. The CDR3 runs to 13 residues.